These 21 T cell receptor beta chains were all obtained from the same sample, sequenced in a study of blood T cell repertoires in COVID-19. Data came from immunoSEQ multiplex PCR; TCRdb stores just in-frame clones and leaves some out. The table has about 94,000 clones, 80% seen once. The sequencing input was peripheral blood. Receptors originate from a human donor in a cohort sampled during active COVID-19.

The chain recombines TRBV3-1 (or the pseudogene TRBV3-2) with TRBJ1-3; 7 bases line up with TRBD1. J was trimmed by 8 bases and V by 6 bases; bases with no gene match: 4. CDR3 length: 12 amino acids. CDR1 LGHDT and CDR2 YNNKEL come from the germline V gene (reference sequence). CDR3 nucleotide sequence: TGTGCCAGCAGTGAGGGGGCATACACCATATATTTT. Protein: CASSEGAYTIYF.

This chain joins TRBV9 and TRBJ1-2; D is possibly TRBD1 (5 bases). The CDR3 length is 13 residues. Germline-derived CDR1 and CDR2 are SGDLS and YYNGEE. Trimming cost V 0 bases and J 4 bases, with 7 bases left between them. The CDR3 sequence: CASSVGGGYGYTF. The CDR3 bases are TGTGCCAGCAGCGTAGGGGGGGGCTATGGCTACACCTTC.

The sample holds a few counts of this clone. CDR3 DNA sequence: TGTGCCAGCAGCTTAGGGAGGGGCGAAGCTCAGCCCCAGCATTTT. Protein product: CASSLGRGEAQPQHF. J is TRBJ1-5 and V is TRBV5-6; TRBD1 is a possible D gene (5 bases). The CDR3 is 15 amino acids. Germline values: CDR1 SGHDT, CDR2 YYEEEE. With 2 bases removed from V and 6 bases from J, the gap between germline ends came to 15 bases.

CDR3 nucleotides: TGTGCCAGCAGCGGGGGACCCGGGACTAGCGGGTACAATGAGCAGTTCTTC. It yields the protein CASSGGPGTSGYNEQFF. The chain is built from TRBV5-4 and TRBJ2-1; 12 positions match TRBD2. This CDR3 spans 17 amino acids. Looked up from germline, CDR1 is SGHNT and CDR2 is YYREEE (reference sequence). J was trimmed by 4 bases and V by 4 bases; bases with no gene match: 9.

The chain joins TRBV1 to TRBJ2-1; the table's D call, TRBD2, has no DNA check behind it. TRBV1 counts as a pseudogene. CDR3 length: 15 residues. CDR3 amino acids: CTSSQDPGTPNEQFF. The CDR3 coding sequence is TGCACCAGCAGCCAAGACCCCGGGACTCCTAATGAGCAGTTCTTC.

The V gene is TRBV29-1, the J gene TRBJ1-4; no reliable D call. Germline CDR1 SQVTM, CDR2 ANQGSEA. This CDR3 has 13 amino acids. Trimming stripped 4 bases from V and 4 bases from J, with 10 bases between. The CDR3 reads CSVGADYNEKLFF. Here the CDR3 DNA reads TGCAGCGTTGGGGCGGACTATAATGAAAAACTGTTTTTT.

The V gene is TRBV7-9, the J gene TRBJ2-1; D remains ambiguous. Germline values: CDR1 SEHNR, CDR2 FQNEAQ (reference sequence). CDR3 length: 15 amino acids. The V end was cut by 2 bases, the J end by 9 bases, with 17 bases between. The CDR3 nucleotides read TGTGCCAGCAGCTTAAACCGAGAGAGACTGTCTGAGCAGTTCTTC. It codes for CASSLNRERLSEQFF.

The chain has TRBV18 and TRBJ1-5, with 8 bases matching TRBD1. The CDR3 consists of 15 residues. Germline V gives CDR1 KGHSH, CDR2 LQKENI. The trim removed 4 bases at V and 4 bases at J, leaving 6 bases unmatched. CDR3 coding DNA: TGTGCCAGCTCACTAGGGACAGGCTCGAATCAGCCCCAGCATTTT. As protein: CASSLGTGSNQPQHF.

This sequence joins TRBV18 and TRBJ2-7; 11 bases fit TRBD2. With 4 bases clipped from V and 7 bases from J, the junction kept 9 bases outside the gene matches. The length of the CDR3 is 15 residues. Germline V gives CDR1 KGHSH, CDR2 LQKENI. In DNA form, the CDR3 reads TGTGCCAGCTCACGGGGGACTAGCGGCGTGGGGGAGCAGTACTTC. It encodes CASSRGTSGVGEQYF.

The chain carries TRBV5-1 and TRBJ2-5; 11 bases map to TRBD1. J gave up 4 bases and V 4 bases, and 6 bases lay outside the gene matches. Per the germline V gene, CDR1 is SGHRS and CDR2 is YFSETQ. This CDR3 has 15 residues. The CDR3 DNA reads TGCGCCAGCAGCCTGGGGACAGGGGGTGGAGAGACCCAGTACTTC. Translation gives CASSLGTGGGETQYF.

This chain joins TRBV29-1 and TRBJ1-2, with unresolved D. CDR1 and CDR2 from the germline V gene are SQVTM and ANQGSEA. The CDR3 sequence is 17 residues long. Trimming shortened V by 0 bases and J by 5 bases, and 22 bases separated the two germline ends. CDR3 sequence: CSVEELVLRSGVYGYTF. The CDR3 region has the DNA TGCAGCGTTGAAGAACTAGTCTTGCGGAGTGGAGTATATGGCTACACCTTC.

This clone was observed once. The chain carries TRBV7-3 and TRBJ2-5; the D gene is possibly TRBD2 (5 bases). V gave up 2 bases and J gave up 5 bases, with 18 bases separating them. CDR3 length equals 16 residues. Germline lookup yields CDR1 SGHTA and CDR2 FQGTGA. Written as DNA, the CDR3 is TGTGCCAGCAGCTTATCTCGTGCCCTTACTAGGGAGACCCAGTACTTC. Translating gives CASSLSRALTRETQYF.

This chain uses TRBV4-1 with TRBJ2-5; TRBD1 matches at 10 bases. The V and J ends lost 5 bases and 5 bases, in that order; junction bases with no gene match: 8. CDR1 and CDR2 from the germline V gene are MGHRA and YSYEKL. This CDR3 is 15 amino acids long. In DNA form, the CDR3 reads TGCGCCAGCAGCTTTCGACAGGGGGCGCGGGAGACCCAGTACTTC. Translating it yields CASSFRQGARETQYF.

This chain links TRBV15 with TRBJ1-1, with 10 bases lining up with TRBD1. This CDR3 is built from 14 residues. Germline trimming cut 5 bases from V and 6 bases from J; bases unmatched to any gene: 6. Germline loops: CDR1 LNHNV, CDR2 YYDKDF (reference sequence). The CDR3 DNA reads as TGTGCCACCAGCGGGTGGGACAGGGGAGCTGAAGCTTTCTTT. Encoded protein: CATSGWDRGAEAFF.

The chain recombines TRBV7-9 with TRBJ2-7; possible D gene TRBD1, 5 bases. V lost 6 bases and J 6 bases, leaving 15 bases between the germline ends. Germline-derived CDR1 and CDR2 are SEHNR and FQNEAQ (reference sequence). This CDR3 region has 13 residues. This chain's CDR3 is CASSPGHGGEQYF. CDR3 bases: TGTGCCAGCAGTCCAGGGCACGGCGGCGAGCAGTACTTC. Variable domain in full (rest from reference TRBV7-9 and TRBJ2-7): DTGVSQNPRHKITKRGQNVTFRCDPISEHNRLYWYRQTLGQGPEFLTYFQNEAQLEKSRLLSDRFSAERPKGSFSTLEIQRTEQGDSAMYLCASSPGHGGEQYFGPGTRLTVT.

This chain uses TRBV5-1 with TRBJ2-1; tentatively, D is TRBD1 (5 bases). V lost 4 bases and J lost 5, with 10 bases in between. The CDR3 contains 13 residues. Germline CDR1 reads SGHRS; CDR2 reads YFSETQ. The CDR3 DNA is TGCGCCAGCAGCCCGGACAACGACAATGAGCAGTTCTTC. Translated: CASSPDNDNEQFF.

The chain recombines TRBV19 with TRBJ1-2; D possibly corresponds to TRBD1 (5 bases). Trimming stripped 5 bases from V and 5 bases from J, with 15 bases between. Germline CDR1 is LNHDA and CDR2 is SQIVND (reference sequence). This CDR3 is 14 amino acids long. Here the CDR3 reads CASSHNGGDYGYTF. DNA of the CDR3: TGTGCCAGTAGTCATAACGGGGGAGATTATGGCTACACCTTC.

The chain carries TRBV7-2 and TRBJ2-7; 8 nucleotides match TRBD1. The germline V gene has CDR1 SGHTA and CDR2 FQGNSA. This CDR3 spans 15 amino acids. Unmatched junction bases numbered 11, after V lost 5 bases and J lost 5 bases. The CDR3 loop is CASSPGGQGRNEQYF. CDR3 DNA sequence: TGTGCCAGCAGCCCAGGCGGACAGGGAAGGAACGAGCAGTACTTC.

This clone was detected only once. The DNA for the CDR3 is TGTGCCAGCAGCGTAGCGGTCTCCTACGAGCAGTACTTC. Its protein is CASSVAVSYEQYF. V usage is TRBV9 and J usage is TRBJ2-7, with D unresolved. Between the trimmed V and J ends, which lost 0 bases and 0 bases, there was a span of 4 bases. The CDR3 is 13 amino acids. Germline-derived CDR1 and CDR2 are SGDLS and YYNGEE.

The genes are TRBV10-3 and TRBJ1-6; 7 nucleotides align to TRBD1. V gave up 5 bases and J gave up 9 bases; unmatched junction bases: 7. This CDR3 comprises 14 residues. Germline V gene lookup returns CDR1 ENHRY and CDR2 SYGVKD. Here the CDR3 reads CAISRQGESSPLHF. The CDR3 nucleotides read TGTGCCATCAGTCGACAGGGTGAAAGTTCACCCCTCCACTTT.

The gene calls are TRBV11-2 and TRBJ1-5, with D perhaps TRBD1 (6 bases). CDR3 size: 17 residues. Germline assignment: CDR1 SGHAT and CDR2 FQNNGV. V lost 5 bases and J lost 1, with 18 bases in between. This chain's CDR3 is CASSLMAGGYSNQPQHF. The CDR3, as DNA: TGTGCCAGCAGCCTGATGGCGGGGGGCTACAGCAATCAGCCCCAGCATTTT.